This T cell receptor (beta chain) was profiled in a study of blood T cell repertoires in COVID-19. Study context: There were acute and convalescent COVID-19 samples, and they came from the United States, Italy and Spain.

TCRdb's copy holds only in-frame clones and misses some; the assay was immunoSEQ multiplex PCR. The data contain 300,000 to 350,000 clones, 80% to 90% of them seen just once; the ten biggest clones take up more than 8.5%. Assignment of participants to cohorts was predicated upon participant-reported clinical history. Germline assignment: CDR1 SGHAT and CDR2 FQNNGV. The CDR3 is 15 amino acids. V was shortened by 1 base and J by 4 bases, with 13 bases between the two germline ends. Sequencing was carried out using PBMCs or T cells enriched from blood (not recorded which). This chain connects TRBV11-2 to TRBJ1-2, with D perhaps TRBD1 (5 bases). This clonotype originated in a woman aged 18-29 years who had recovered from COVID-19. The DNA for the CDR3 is TGTGCCAGCAGCTTAGGTGGCGGACAAGGCTATGGCTACACCTTC. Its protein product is CASSLGGGQGYGYTF.